Shown below are 20 T cell receptor beta chains from a single sample sequenced in a study of OX40 agonist ivuxolimab in advanced cancers. The assay was immunoSEQ multiplex PCR, and TCRdb's table has in-frame clones only and misses some. The profile shows more than 55,000 clones, 86% of them singletons. Specimen: CD4+ or CD8+ T cells sorted from blood, collected in a trial of the OX40 agonist ivuxolimab. The receptors originated from an adult with an advanced solid tumor such as melanoma, head and neck, liver or kidney cancer.

The gene calls are TRBV7-7 and TRBJ1-6, with TRBD1 matching 11 bases. The CDR3 runs to 18 residues. Germline loops: CDR1 SSHAT, CDR2 FNYEAQ (reference sequence). Trimming at V came to 3 bases and at J to 6 bases, leaving 10 bases not matched to a gene. CDR3 coding DNA: TGTGCCAGCAGCTTTGTCCCTCCCGGGACAGGGGGTAATTCACCCCTCCACTTT. This encodes CASSFVPPGTGGNSPLHF.

This clone is medium-sized in the sample. The gene calls are TRBV19 and TRBJ2-2, with D perhaps matching TRBD2 (6 bases). V lost 7 bases and J 0 bases, leaving 15 bases between the germline ends. This CDR3 is built from 16 residues. CDR1 is LNHDA, CDR2 SQIVND, per germline (reference sequence). CDR3: CASKGTFDSNTGELFF. In DNA form, the CDR3 reads TGTGCCAGTAAGGGGACTTTCGACTCGAACACCGGGGAGCTGTTTTTT.

The chain is built from TRBV11-2 and TRBJ1-3; D not certain. CDR1 is SGHAT, CDR2 FQNNGV, per germline. V lost 5 bases and J 0 bases, leaving 5 bases between the germline ends. This CDR3 has 13 amino acids. CDR3 coding DNA: TGTGCCAGCAGCACCGTCTCTGGAAACACCATATATTTT. As protein: CASSTVSGNTIYF.

The chain combines TRBV19 with TRBJ1-1; no definite D call. The CDR3 loop spans 14 amino acids. V lost 2 bases and J 3 bases, leaving 10 bases between the germline ends. CDR1 is LNHDA and CDR2 is SQIVND in the germline V gene (reference sequence). The CDR3 sequence: CASSIQNGDTEAFF. In DNA form, the CDR3 reads TGTGCCAGTAGTATACAGAATGGGGACACTGAAGCTTTCTTT.

This clone was seen once. The chain is built from TRBV11-3 and TRBJ2-4; no definite D call. CDR3 size: 13 residues. The germline V and J ends were trimmed by 1 base and 8 bases, with 9 bases remaining between them. CDR1 is SGHNT, CDR2 YENEEA, per germline. Here the CDR3 reads CASSLVKGDIQYF. CDR3 in DNA: TGTGCCAGCAGCTTAGTGAAAGGCGACATTCAGTACTTC.

V usage is TRBV6-5 and J usage is TRBJ1-6; the D is unclear. The CDR3 is made up of 16 amino acids. Germline V CDR1 and CDR2: MNHEY, SVGAGI. The V gene lost 4 bases and the J gene lost 0 bases, with 10 bases spanning the gap. Here the CDR3 reads CASSFTEGSYNSPLHF. DNA of the CDR3: TGTGCCAGCAGTTTCACCGAGGGCTCCTATAATTCACCCCTCCACTTT.

This clone has only a few counts. CDR3 residues: CASSLGDTRRGTDTQYF. The CDR3 DNA reads TGCGCCAGCAGCTTGGGGGACACCCGACGTGGGACAGATACGCAGTATTTT. The V gene is TRBV5-1, the J gene TRBJ2-3; perhaps TRBD1 as D (6 bases). Trimming took 0 bases from V and 3 from J, leaving 17 bases between them. The length of the CDR3 is 17 residues. The V gene's germline CDR1 is SGHRS and CDR2 YFSETQ. Full variable domain (missing parts from reference TRBV5-1 and TRBJ2-3): KAGVTQTPRYLIKTRGQQVTLSCSPISGHRSVSWYQQTPGQGLQFLFEYFSETQRNKGNFPGRFSGRQFSNSRSEMNVSTLELGDSALYLCASSLGDTRRGTDTQYFGPGTRLTVL.

The chain joins TRBV5-1 to TRBJ1-2, with 9 nucleotides matching TRBD1. The CDR3 is 17 amino acids. Germline loops: CDR1 SGHRS, CDR2 YFSETQ. J gave up 4 bases and V 4 bases, and 14 bases lay outside the gene matches. CDR3 nucleotides: TGCGCCAGCAGCCCATCATTACCGGGACAGGGTACCTATGGCTACACCTTC. Its protein is CASSPSLPGQGTYGYTF.

The rearrangement uses TRBV7-8 and TRBJ2-3; D possibly corresponds to TRBD1 (6 bases). Germline CDR1 is SGHVS and CDR2 is FQNEAQ. This CDR3 region has 14 residues. Trimming pared 1 base from V and 3 bases from J, leaving 8 bases between. The CDR3 protein is CASSLERGTDTQYF. CDR3 nucleotides: TGTGCCAGCAGCTTAGAGAGGGGGACAGATACGCAGTATTTT.

Only a few counts were recorded for this clone. DNA for the CDR3: TGTGCCAGCGCCAGACAGGAACCGGGTGAAAAACTGTTTTTT. Its translation is CASARQEPGEKLFF. This chain connects TRBV6-5 to TRBJ1-4; a possible D gene is TRBD1 (6 bases). The ends were cut back, 8 bases at V and 7 bases at J, with 17 bases in the middle. The CDR3 runs 14 residues. Germline V gene lookup returns CDR1 MNHEY and CDR2 SVGAGI.

J is TRBJ2-3 and V is TRBV6-4; 9 bases map to TRBD1. Germline CDR1 and CDR2: MRHNA and SNTAGT. V gave up 4 bases and J gave up 4 bases; unmatched junction bases: 9. CDR3 length: 16 amino acids. CDR3 coding DNA: TGTGCCAGCAGTGCGACCGGGACAGGGACCGCAGATACGCAGTATTTT. It encodes CASSATGTGTADTQYF.

The chain employs TRBV19 and TRBJ2-3; D may be TRBD1 (5 bases). The germline V and J ends were trimmed by 5 bases and 2 bases, with 8 bases remaining between them. This CDR3 has 13 residues. The germline V gene has CDR1 LNHDA and CDR2 SQIVND (reference sequence). The CDR3 here is CASSDRNTDTQYF. CDR3 DNA: TGTGCCAGTAGTGACAGAAACACAGATACGCAGTATTTT.

This rearrangement joins TRBV28 to TRBJ1-2, with a tentative D call TRBD1 (6 bases). V gave up 2 bases and J gave up 2 bases, with 18 bases separating them. Per germline, CDR1 MDHEN and CDR2 SYDVKM. This CDR3 spans 17 amino acids. The CDR3 DNA is TGTGCCAGCAGTTTACGGGCGGCAGGGGTTCGAAACTATGGCTACACCTTC. The encoded protein is CASSLRAAGVRNYGYTF.

This CDR3 reads CASSLGLREAFF. The CDR3, as DNA: TGTGCCAGCAGTCTCGGACTACGTGAAGCTTTCTTT. This chain uses TRBV6-5 with TRBJ1-1, with D unresolved. The V end lost 5 bases, the J end lost 7 bases, and 11 bases lay between the germline ends. The germline gives CDR1 MNHEY, CDR2 SVGAGI. This CDR3 region has 12 residues.

Written as DNA, the CDR3 is TGTGCCAGCAGGAAAGGGGGCGTGACCTACGAGCAGTACTTC. Translation: CASRKGGVTYEQYF. The rearrangement links TRBV2 to TRBJ2-7; TRBD1 agrees at 7 bases. The CDR3 sequence is 14 residues long. Per germline, CDR1 SNHLY and CDR2 FYNNEI. Losses at the gene ends were 6 bases for V and 2 bases for J; bases not matched to a gene: 7.

The rearrangement joins TRBV19 to TRBJ2-1; 7 bases match TRBD2. The V and J ends lost 8 bases and 0 bases, in that order; junction bases with no gene match: 4. The CDR3 consists of 14 residues. Germline values: CDR1 LNHDA, CDR2 SQIVND (reference sequence). The CDR3 loop reads CASGRDSSYNEQFF. The CDR3 region has the DNA TGTGCCAGTGGGAGGGATAGCTCCTACAATGAGCAGTTCTTC.

The V call is TRBV28, the J call TRBJ1-2, with 8 positions matching TRBD1. V lost 5 bases to trimming and J lost 2 bases; unmatched junction nucleotides: 7. CDR3 length: 15 amino acids. CDR1 and CDR2 from the germline V gene are MDHEN and SYDVKM. The CDR3 spells CASSVPGQANYGYTF. CDR3 bases: TGTGCCAGCAGTGTTCCGGGACAGGCCAACTATGGCTACACCTTC.

This clone has just one count. The J gene is TRBJ1-1, the V gene TRBV12-5; no clear D. This CDR3 has 13 amino acids. Trimming pared 2 bases from V and 2 bases from J, leaving 6 bases between. CDR1 is LGHNT, CDR2 FRNRAP, per germline. CDR3 amino acids: CASGLRVNTEAFF. The CDR3 coding sequence is TGTGCTAGTGGTTTGAGAGTTAACACTGAAGCTTTCTTT.

The DNA for the CDR3 is TGTGCCAGTAGGGCCAGCAATCAGCCCCAGCATTTT. This encodes CASRASNQPQHF. The chain couples TRBV19 to TRBJ1-5, with unresolved D. CDR1 is LNHDA, CDR2 SQIVND, per germline (reference sequence). The CDR3 totals 12 residues. The germline V and J ends were trimmed by 6 bases and 1 base, with 4 bases remaining between them.

V and J are TRBV9 and TRBJ2-2; D is possibly TRBD2 (5 bases). This CDR3 has 15 amino acids. Germline V gene data show CDR1 as SGDLS and CDR2 as YYNGEE. V lost 0 bases, J lost 7 bases, and 13 bases lay in between. CDR3 DNA: TGTGCCAGCAGCGTAGCTACTCGGGGTAACGGGGAGCTGTTTTTT. This gives the protein CASSVATRGNGELFF. Variable domain in full (rest from reference TRBV9 and TRBJ2-2): DSGVTQTPKHLITATGQRVTLRCSPRSGDLSVYWYQQSLDQGLQFLIQYYNGEERAKGNILERFSAQQFPDLHSELNLSSLELGDSALYFCASSVATRGNGELFFGEGSRLTVL.